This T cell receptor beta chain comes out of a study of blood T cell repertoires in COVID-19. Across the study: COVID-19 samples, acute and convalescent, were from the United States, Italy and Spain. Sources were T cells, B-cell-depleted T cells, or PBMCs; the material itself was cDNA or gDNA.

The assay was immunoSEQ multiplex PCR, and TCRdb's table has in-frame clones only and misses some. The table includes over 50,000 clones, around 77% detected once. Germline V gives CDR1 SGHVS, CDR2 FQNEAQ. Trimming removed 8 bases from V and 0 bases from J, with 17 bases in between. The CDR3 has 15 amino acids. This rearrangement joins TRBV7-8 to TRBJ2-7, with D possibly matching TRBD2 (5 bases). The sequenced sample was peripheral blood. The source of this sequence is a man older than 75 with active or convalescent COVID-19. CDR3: CASGPGYKSSYEQYF. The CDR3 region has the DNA TGTGCCAGCGGTCCGGGATATAAAAGCTCCTACGAGCAGTACTTC.